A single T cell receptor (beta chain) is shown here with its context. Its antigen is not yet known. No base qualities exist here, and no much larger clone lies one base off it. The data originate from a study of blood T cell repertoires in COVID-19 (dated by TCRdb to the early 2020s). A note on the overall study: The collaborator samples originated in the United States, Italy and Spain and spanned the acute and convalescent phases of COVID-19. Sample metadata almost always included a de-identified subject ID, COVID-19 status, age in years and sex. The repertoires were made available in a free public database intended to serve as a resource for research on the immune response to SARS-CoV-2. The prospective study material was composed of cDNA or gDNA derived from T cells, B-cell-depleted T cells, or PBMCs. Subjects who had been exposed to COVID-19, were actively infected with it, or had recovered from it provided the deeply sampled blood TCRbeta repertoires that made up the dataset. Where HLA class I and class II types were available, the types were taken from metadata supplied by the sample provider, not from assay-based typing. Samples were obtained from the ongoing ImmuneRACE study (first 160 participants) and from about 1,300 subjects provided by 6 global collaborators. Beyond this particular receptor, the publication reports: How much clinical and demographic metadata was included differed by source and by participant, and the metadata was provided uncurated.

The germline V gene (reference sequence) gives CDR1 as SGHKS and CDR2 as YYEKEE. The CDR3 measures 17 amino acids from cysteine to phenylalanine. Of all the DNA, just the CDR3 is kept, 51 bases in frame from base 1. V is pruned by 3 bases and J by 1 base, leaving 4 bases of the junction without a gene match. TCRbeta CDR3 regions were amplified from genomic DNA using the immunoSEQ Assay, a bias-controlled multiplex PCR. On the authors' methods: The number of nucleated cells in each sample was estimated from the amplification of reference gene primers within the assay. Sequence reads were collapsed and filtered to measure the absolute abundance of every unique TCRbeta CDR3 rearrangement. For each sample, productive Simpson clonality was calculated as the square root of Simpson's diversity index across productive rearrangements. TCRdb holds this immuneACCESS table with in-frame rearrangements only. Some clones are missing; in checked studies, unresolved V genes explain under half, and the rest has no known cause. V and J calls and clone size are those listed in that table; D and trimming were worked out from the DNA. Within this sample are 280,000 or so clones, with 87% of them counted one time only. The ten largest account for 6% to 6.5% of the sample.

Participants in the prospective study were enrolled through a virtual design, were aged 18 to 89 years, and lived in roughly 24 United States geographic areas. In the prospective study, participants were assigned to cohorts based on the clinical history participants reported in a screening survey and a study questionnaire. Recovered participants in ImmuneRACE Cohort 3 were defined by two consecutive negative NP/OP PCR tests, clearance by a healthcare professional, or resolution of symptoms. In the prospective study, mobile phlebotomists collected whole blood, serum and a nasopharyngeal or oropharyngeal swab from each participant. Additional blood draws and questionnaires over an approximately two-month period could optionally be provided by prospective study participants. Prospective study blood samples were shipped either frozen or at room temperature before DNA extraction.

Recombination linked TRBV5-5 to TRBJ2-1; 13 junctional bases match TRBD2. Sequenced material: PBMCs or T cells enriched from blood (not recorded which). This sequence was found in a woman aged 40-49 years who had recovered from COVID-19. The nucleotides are TGTGCCAGCAGCTCCCCGGGACTAGCGGGATCCTACAATGAGCAGTTCTTC. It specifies CASSSPGLAGSYNEQFF.